These 21 T cell receptor beta chains were sequenced from one sample in a study of cytomegalovirus exposure and HLA in healthy donors. This PCR relied on a set of 60 Vbeta primers and 13 Jbeta primers. The repertoire was sequenced with immunoSEQ multiplex PCR; TCRdb's copy has only in-frame clones and lacks some. In the table there are about 150,000 clones, around four fifths of which are singletons. Sequencing used PBMCs. All receptors come from a woman between 45 and 60 years old in good health and CMV-seropositive.

The chain combines TRBV5-1 with TRBJ1-6, with TRBD1 matching 9 bases. The junction had 8 bases not matched to a gene; V was cut back by 0 bases and J by 10 bases. The CDR3 runs to 16 residues. Germline V lookup: CDR1 SGHRS, CDR2 YFSETQ. The CDR3 is CASSLAVDRGSSPLHF. The CDR3 DNA is TGCGCCAGCAGCTTGGCCGTGGACAGGGGCTCCTCACCCCTCCACTTT.

This clone was observed once. In the same sample, other DNA sequences code for this CDR3. This chain joins TRBV5-1 and TRBJ1-2; 10 nucleotides match TRBD1. The CDR3 has 14 residues. J lost 2 bases, V lost 3 bases, and 1 base had no gene match. CDR1 is SGHRS and CDR2 is YFSETQ in the germline V gene. CDR3 sequence: CASSSTGGNYGYTF. DNA for the CDR3: TGCGCCAGCAGCTCGACAGGGGGCAACTATGGCTACACCTTC.

The chain couples TRBV6-8 to TRBJ1-1; 10 bases fit TRBD1. The CDR3 contains 12 residues. V shed 8 bases, J shed 10 bases, and the junction held 7 bases outside the gene matches. Germline V gives CDR1 MNHGY, CDR2 SAAAGT. CDR3 nucleotide sequence: TGTGCCAGCGAAGGGACAGGGGAAGGAGCTTTCTTT. It translates to CASEGTGEGAFF.

The V and J genes are TRBV5-4 and TRBJ1-4, with D possibly matching TRBD1 (5 bases). Germline V lookup: CDR1 SGHNT, CDR2 YYREEE (reference sequence). Trimming took 2 bases from V and 3 from J, leaving 8 bases between them. The length of the CDR3 is 14 residues. CDR3 coding DNA: TGTGCCAGCAGCTTCCAGGGTTCTAATGAAAAACTGTTTTTT. It is translated as CASSFQGSNEKLFF.

This CDR3 reads CAITGTGLSTEAFF. Written as DNA, the CDR3 is TGTGCCATCACCGGGACAGGGCTCAGCACTGAAGCTTTCTTT. V gene TRBV10-3 combines with J gene TRBJ1-1; 9 nucleotides agree with TRBD1. Germline-derived CDR1 and CDR2 are ENHRY and SYGVKD. CDR3 size: 14 residues. V lost 7 bases, J lost 4 bases, and 7 bases stayed unmatched.

The gene calls are TRBV6-4 and TRBJ1-4; weak D call: TRBD1 (6 bases). V lost 6 bases and J lost 7, with 15 bases in between. Germline lookup yields CDR1 MRHNA and CDR2 SNTAGT. CDR3 size: 14 residues. CDR3 sequence: CASSLEQGSEKLFF. The CDR3 DNA is TGTGCCAGCAGCCTGGAGCAGGGGTCTGAAAAACTGTTTTTT.

V gene TRBV19 combines with J gene TRBJ2-5; TRBD2 matches 10 bases. The CDR3 runs 15 residues. The germline V gene encodes CDR1 LNHDA and CDR2 SQIVND (reference sequence). V shed 6 bases and J 6 bases; nucleotides not matched to a gene: 10. CDR3 residues: CASSPVGTSVKTQYF. Written as DNA, the CDR3 is TGTGCCAGTAGCCCCGTCGGGACTAGCGTGAAGACCCAGTACTTC.

With regard to this clone: A junction end diverges from the germline sequence, so it may reflect a read error. V gene TRBV6-1 combines with J gene TRBJ2-2; 7 nucleotides match TRBD1. CDR3 length equals 15 residues. CDR1 is MNHNS, CDR2 SASEGT, per germline. CDR3 loop: CAISEKGAHTGELFF. The CDR3 coding sequence is TGTGCCATCAGTGAGAAGGGGGCCCACACCGGGGAGCTGTTTTTT.

The chain is built from TRBV9 and TRBJ1-3; D may be TRBD1 (6 bases). This CDR3 contains 15 residues. The V gene's germline CDR1 is SGDLS and CDR2 YYNGEE. The V and J ends lost 4 bases and 4 bases respectively, with 15 bases between them. In nucleotides, the CDR3 is TGTGCCAGCAGCCCACCTCGGACAGTCGGAAACACCATATATTTT. It specifies CASSPPRTVGNTIYF.

The V call is TRBV4-1, the J call TRBJ2-5; 7 bases are a match to TRBD1. Trimming at V came to 3 bases and at J to 5 bases, leaving 12 bases not matched to a gene. The germline CDR1 and CDR2 sequences are MGHRA and YSYEKL. The CDR3 runs 16 residues. The chain's CDR3 is CASSHQPGQRTETQYF. The CDR3 DNA is TGCGCCAGCAGCCATCAACCGGGACAGCGGACGGAGACCCAGTACTTC.

This clone was detected only once. V is TRBV6-5 and J is TRBJ2-5; 7 bases map to TRBD1. There are 13 residues in the CDR3. V lost 5 bases and J lost 6; bases outside the gene matches: 6. Germline loops: CDR1 MNHEY, CDR2 SVGAGI. The CDR3 nucleotides read TGTGCCAGCAGTGTAGACAGGGCGAAGACCCAGTACTTC. Amino acids: CASSVDRAKTQYF.

V usage is TRBV18 and J usage is TRBJ2-2, with no clear D. V was shortened by 3 bases and J by 4 bases, with 9 bases between the two germline ends. Germline values: CDR1 KGHSH, CDR2 LQKENI. The CDR3 spans 14 residues. The CDR3 bases are TGTGCCAGCTCACCGGAGACCCTCACCGGGGAGCTGTTTTTT. Translation: CASSPETLTGELFF.

The chain combines TRBV30 with TRBJ1-1, with D possibly TRBD1 on 5 matching bases. Germline CDR1 is GTSNPN and CDR2 is SVGIG (reference sequence). Deletions cut 0 bases from V and 10 bases from J, with 9 bases between. The CDR3 is 11 amino acids. CDR3 amino acids: CAWSVPGGAFF. The CDR3 DNA reads as TGTGCCTGGAGTGTACCGGGGGGAGCTTTCTTT. The full variable domain, rest sourced from reference TRBV30 and TRBJ1-1, is SQTIHQWPATLVQPVGSPLSLECTVEGTSNPNLYWYRQAAGRGLQLLFYSVGIGQISSEVPQNLSASRPQDRQFILSSKKLLLSDSGFYLCAWSVPGGAFFGQGTRLTVV.

The rearrangement links TRBV21-1 to TRBJ2-5; the listed D gene, TRBD2, was not tested against the DNA. TRBV21-1 is termed a pseudogene. The CDR3 runs 18 residues. Here the CDR3 reads CASSNDFRVPCRQETQYF. In nucleotides, the CDR3 is TGTGCCAGCAGCAATGACTTTCGCGTACCATGTAGACAAGAGACCCAGTACTTC.

The gene calls are TRBV29-1 and TRBJ1-1, with TRBD1 matching over 7 bases. From germline, CDR1 is SQVTM and CDR2 ANQGSEA. V was clipped by 5 bases and J by 5 bases; unmatched bases: 8. This CDR3 is built from 13 residues. The CDR3 DNA follows: TGCAGCGTTCTGACAGGGAAAATGACTGAAGCTTTCTTT. It is translated as CSVLTGKMTEAFF.

The CDR3 DNA is TGTGCCACCAGCAGGCTAGACAGGGAGATATACAATGAGCAGTTCTTC. The encoded protein is CATSRLDREIYNEQFF. V gene TRBV15 combines with J gene TRBJ2-1; TRBD1 matches 7 bases. The junction had 9 bases not matched to a gene; V was cut back by 3 bases and J by 4 bases. The CDR3 totals 16 residues. CDR1 and CDR2 from the germline V gene are LNHNV and YYDKDF (reference sequence). Supplemented by reference TRBV15 and TRBJ2-1, the full variable domain reads DAMVIQNPRYQVTQFGKPVTLSCSQTLNHNVMYWYQQKSSQAPKLLFHYYDKDFNNEADTPDNFQSRRPNTSFCFLDIRSPGLGDTAMYLCATSRLDREIYNEQFFGPGTRLTVL.

J is TRBJ1-1 and V is TRBV19; 9 bases are a match to TRBD1. After removal of 5 bases from V and 4 bases from J, the junction contained 8 bases not matched to a gene. The CDR3 spans 15 residues. From germline, CDR1 is LNHDA and CDR2 SQIVND (reference sequence). CDR3 sequence: CASSLGQGESTEAFF. Written as DNA, the CDR3 is TGTGCCAGTAGTTTGGGACAGGGAGAAAGCACTGAAGCTTTCTTT.

The chain recombines TRBV5-6 with TRBJ1-6; 7 bases agree with TRBD1. Trimming cost V 5 bases and J 14 bases; bases outside gene matches: 10. The CDR3 has 13 amino acids. In germline, CDR1 is SGHDT, CDR2 YYEEEE. CDR3 sequence reads: CASSRDSPMALHF. The CDR3 bases are TGTGCCAGCAGTCGGGACAGTCCTATGGCCCTCCACTTT.

The V gene is TRBV9, the J gene TRBJ2-7; 8 bases are a match to TRBD2. The CDR3 is 15 amino acids. Per the germline V gene, CDR1 is SGDLS and CDR2 is YYNGEE. Trimming took 0 bases from V and 2 from J; bases not matched to a gene: 4. The CDR3 region has the DNA TGTGCCAGCAGCGTAGGGGCTAGCGGGCCCTACGAGCAGTACTTC. This sequence encodes CASSVGASGPYEQYF.

J is TRBJ2-2 and V is TRBV2; 8 nucleotides agree with TRBD1. CDR3 length equals 15 residues. Germline V gene lookup returns CDR1 SNHLY and CDR2 FYNNEI. V trimming: 6 bases; J trimming: 2 bases; junction bases outside the gene matches: 5. Here the CDR3 DNA reads TGTGCCAGCAGACCGACAGGGGTAAACACCGGGGAGCTGTTTTTT. This sequence encodes CASRPTGVNTGELFF.

A few counts support this clone. This sequence joins TRBV6-1 and TRBJ1-5; D is unclear. V was clipped by 7 bases and J by 5 bases, with 12 bases between them. The CDR3 extends over 13 amino acids. CDR1 and CDR2 (germline): MNHNS, SASEGT. Here the CDR3 DNA reads TGTGCCAGCATGAGGAATCTGGATCAGCCCCAGCATTTT. Protein product: CASMRNLDQPQHF.